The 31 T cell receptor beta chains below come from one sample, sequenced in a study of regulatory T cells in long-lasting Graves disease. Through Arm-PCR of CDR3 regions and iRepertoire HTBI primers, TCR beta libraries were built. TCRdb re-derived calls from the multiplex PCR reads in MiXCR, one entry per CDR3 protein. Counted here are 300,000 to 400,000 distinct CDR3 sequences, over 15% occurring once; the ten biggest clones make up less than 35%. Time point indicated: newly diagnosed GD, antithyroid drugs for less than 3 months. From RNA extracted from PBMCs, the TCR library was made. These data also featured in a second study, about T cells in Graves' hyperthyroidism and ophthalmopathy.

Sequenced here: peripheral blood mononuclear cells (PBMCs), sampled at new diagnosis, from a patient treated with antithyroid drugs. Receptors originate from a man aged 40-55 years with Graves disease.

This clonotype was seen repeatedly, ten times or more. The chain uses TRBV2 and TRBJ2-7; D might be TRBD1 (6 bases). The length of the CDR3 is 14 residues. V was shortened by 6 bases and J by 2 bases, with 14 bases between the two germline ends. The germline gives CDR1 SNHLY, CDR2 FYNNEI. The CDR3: CASRDTGLAYEQYF. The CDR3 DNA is TGTGCCAGCAGGGATACAGGGTTGGCCTACGAGCAGTACTTC. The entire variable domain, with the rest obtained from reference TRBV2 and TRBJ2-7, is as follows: EPEVTQTPSHQVTQMGQEVILRCVPISNHLYFYWYRQILGQKVEFLVSFYNNEISEKSEIFDDQFSVERPDGSNFTLKIRSTKLEDSAMYFCASRDTGLAYEQYFGPGTRLTVT.

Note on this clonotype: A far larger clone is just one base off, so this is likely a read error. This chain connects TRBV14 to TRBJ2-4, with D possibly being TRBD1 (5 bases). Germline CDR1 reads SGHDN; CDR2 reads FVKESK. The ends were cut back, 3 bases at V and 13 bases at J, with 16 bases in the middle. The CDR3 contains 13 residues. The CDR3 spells CASSQGPYNEQYF. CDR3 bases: TGTGCCAGCAGCCAGGGGCCGTACAATGAGCAGTACTTC. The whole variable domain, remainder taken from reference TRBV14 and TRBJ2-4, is EAGVTQFPSHSVIEKGQTVTLRCDPISGHDNLYWYRRVMGKEIKFLLHFVKESKQDESGMPNNRFLAERTGGTYSTLKVQPAELEDSGVYFCASSQGPYNEQYFGAGTRLSVL.

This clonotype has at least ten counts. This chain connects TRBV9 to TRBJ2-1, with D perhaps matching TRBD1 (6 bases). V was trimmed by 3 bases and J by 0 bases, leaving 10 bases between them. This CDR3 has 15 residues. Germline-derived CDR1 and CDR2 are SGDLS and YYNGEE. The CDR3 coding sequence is TGTGCCAGCAGCGGGGACATGAGCTCCTACAATGAGCAGTTCTTC. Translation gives CASSGDMSSYNEQFF.

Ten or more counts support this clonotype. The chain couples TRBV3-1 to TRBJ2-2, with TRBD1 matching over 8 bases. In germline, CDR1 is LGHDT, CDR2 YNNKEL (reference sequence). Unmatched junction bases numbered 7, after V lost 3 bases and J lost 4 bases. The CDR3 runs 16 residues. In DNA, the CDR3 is TGTGCCAGCAGCCAGCAGACAGGGGTGTTCACCGGGGAGCTGTTTTTT. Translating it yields CASSQQTGVFTGELFF. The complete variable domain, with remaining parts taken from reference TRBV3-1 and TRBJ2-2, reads DTAVSQTPKYLVTQMGNDKSIKCEQNLGHDTMYWYKQDSKKFLKIMFSYNNKELIINETVPNRFSPKSPDKAHLNLHINSLELGDSAVYFCASSQQTGVFTGELFFGEGSRLTVL.

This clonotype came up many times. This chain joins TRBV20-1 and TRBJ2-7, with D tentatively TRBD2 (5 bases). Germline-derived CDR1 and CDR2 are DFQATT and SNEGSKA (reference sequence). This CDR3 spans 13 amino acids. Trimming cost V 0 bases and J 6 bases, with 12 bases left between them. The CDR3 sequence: CSARDLGASEQYF. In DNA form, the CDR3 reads TGCAGTGCTAGAGATCTGGGAGCGTCCGAGCAGTACTTC.

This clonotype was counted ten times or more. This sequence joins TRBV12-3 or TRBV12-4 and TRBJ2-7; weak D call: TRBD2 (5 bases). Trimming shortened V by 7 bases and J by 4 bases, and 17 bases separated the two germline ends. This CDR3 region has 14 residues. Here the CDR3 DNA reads TGTGCCAGCAAACGGAATATGTGGGAGTACGAGCAGTACTTC. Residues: CASKRNMWEYEQYF.

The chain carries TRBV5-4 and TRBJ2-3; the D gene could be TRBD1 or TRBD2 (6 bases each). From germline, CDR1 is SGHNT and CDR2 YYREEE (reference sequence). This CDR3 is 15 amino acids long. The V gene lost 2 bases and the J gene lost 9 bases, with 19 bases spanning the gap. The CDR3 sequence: CASSFFGGQVLTQYF. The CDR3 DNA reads TGTGCCAGCAGCTTCTTCGGGGGCCAGGTTTTGACGCAGTATTTT.

CDR3 bases: TGCAGTGCTAGAGATCATCGGACAGGGGGCAGCGAGCAGTACTTC. Translated: CSARDHRTGGSEQYF. V is TRBV20-1 and J is TRBJ2-7, with 11 bases identical to TRBD1. CDR1 is DFQATT, CDR2 SNEGSKA, per germline (reference sequence). There are 15 residues in the CDR3. Trimming removed 0 bases from V and 6 bases from J; junction bases left unmatched: 7.

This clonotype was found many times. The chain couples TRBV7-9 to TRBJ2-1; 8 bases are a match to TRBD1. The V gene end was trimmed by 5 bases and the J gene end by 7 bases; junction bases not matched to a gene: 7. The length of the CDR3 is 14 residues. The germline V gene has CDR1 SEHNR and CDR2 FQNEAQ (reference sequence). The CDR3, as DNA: TGTGCCAGCAGCCTCCCCCGGACAGGGAATGAGCAGTTCTTC. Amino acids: CASSLPRTGNEQFF.

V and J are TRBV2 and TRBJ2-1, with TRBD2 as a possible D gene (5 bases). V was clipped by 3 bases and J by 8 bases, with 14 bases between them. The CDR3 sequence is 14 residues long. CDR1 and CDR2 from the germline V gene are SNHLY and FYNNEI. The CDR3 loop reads CASSDIGVEDEQFF. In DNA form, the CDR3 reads TGTGCCAGCAGTGATATCGGGGTCGAGGATGAGCAGTTCTTC.

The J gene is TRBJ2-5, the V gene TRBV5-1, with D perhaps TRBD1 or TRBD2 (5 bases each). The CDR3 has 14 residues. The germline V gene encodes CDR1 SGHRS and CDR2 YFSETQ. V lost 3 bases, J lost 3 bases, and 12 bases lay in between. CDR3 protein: CASSYGLGEETQYF. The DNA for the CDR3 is TGCGCCAGCAGCTACGGTTTGGGGGAAGAGACCCAGTACTTC.

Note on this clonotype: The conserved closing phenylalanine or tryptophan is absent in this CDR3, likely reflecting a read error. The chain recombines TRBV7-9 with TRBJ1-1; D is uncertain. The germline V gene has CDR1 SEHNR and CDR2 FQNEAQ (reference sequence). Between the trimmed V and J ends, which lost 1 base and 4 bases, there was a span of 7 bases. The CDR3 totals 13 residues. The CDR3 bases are TGTGCCAGCAGCTTAGGTGTGGCCACTGAAGCTTTCCTT. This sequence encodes CASSLGVATEAFL.

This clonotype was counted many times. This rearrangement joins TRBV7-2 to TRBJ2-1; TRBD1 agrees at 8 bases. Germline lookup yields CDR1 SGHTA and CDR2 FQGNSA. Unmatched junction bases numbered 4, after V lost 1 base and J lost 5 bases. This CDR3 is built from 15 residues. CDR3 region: CASSLVTGGHNEQFF. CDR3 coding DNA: TGTGCCAGCAGCTTAGTCACAGGGGGGCACAATGAGCAGTTCTTC.

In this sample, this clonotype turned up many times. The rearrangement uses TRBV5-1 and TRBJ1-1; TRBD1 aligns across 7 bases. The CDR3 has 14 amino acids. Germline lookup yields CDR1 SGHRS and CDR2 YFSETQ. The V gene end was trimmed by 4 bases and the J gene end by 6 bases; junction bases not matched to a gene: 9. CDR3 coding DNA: TGCGCCAGCAGCCCAGAATACGGGACAGCTGAAGCTTTCTTT. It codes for CASSPEYGTAEAFF.

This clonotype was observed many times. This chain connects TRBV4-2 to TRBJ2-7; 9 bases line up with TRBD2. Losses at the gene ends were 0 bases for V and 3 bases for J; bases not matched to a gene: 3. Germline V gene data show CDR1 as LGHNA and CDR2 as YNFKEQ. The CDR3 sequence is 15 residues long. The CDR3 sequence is CASSQDLAGSYEQYF. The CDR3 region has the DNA TGTGCCAGCAGCCAAGACCTAGCGGGAAGCTACGAGCAGTACTTC.

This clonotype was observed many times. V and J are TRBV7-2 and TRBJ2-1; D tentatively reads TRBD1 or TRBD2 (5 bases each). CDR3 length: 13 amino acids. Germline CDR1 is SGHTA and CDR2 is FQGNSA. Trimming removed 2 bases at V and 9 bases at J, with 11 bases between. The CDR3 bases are TGTGCCAGCAGCTTAAGGTGGGACGCTGAGCAGTTCTTC. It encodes CASSLRWDAEQFF.

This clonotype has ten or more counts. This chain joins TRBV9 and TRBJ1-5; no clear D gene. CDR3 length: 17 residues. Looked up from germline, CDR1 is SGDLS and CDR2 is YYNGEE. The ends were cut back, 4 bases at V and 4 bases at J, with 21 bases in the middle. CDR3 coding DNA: TGTGCCAGCAGCATACCCCACAGAAATAGAGGGAATCAGCCCCAGCATTTT. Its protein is CASSIPHRNRGNQPQHF.

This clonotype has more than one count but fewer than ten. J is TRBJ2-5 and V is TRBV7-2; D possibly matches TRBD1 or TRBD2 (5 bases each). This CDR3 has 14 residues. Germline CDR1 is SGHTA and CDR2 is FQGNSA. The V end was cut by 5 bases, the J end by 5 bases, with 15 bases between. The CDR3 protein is CASSAGAGFETQYF. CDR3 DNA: TGTGCCAGCAGCGCCGGGGCGGGTTTTGAGACCCAGTACTTC.

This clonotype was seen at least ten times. The CDR3 spells CAWSVRPAYEQYF. The CDR3 DNA sequence: TGTGCCTGGAGTGTAAGGCCAGCCTACGAGCAGTACTTC. V is TRBV30 and J is TRBJ2-7; unclear D gene. Per germline, CDR1 GTSNPN and CDR2 SVGIG (reference sequence). The CDR3 loop spans 13 amino acids. Trimming cost V 0 bases and J 2 bases, with 8 bases left between them.

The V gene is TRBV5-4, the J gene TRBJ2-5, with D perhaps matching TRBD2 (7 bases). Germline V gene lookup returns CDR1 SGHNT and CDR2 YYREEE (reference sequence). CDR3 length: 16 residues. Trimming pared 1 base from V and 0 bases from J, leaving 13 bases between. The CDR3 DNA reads TGTGCCAGCAGCTTGTGGGGGGGGGCGTACCAAGAGACCCAGTACTTC. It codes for CASSLWGGAYQETQYF.

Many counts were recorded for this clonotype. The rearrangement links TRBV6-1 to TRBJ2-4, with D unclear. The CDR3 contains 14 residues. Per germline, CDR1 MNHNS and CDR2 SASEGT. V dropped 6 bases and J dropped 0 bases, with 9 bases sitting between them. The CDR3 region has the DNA TGTGCCAGCAGCGTCCTCCTAGCCAAAAACATTCAGTACTTC. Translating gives CASSVLLAKNIQYF.

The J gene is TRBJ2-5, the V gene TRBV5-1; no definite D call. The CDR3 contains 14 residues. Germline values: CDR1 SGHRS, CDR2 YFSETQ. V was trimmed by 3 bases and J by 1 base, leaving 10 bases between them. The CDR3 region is CASSSGFSQETQYF. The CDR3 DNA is TGCGCCAGCAGCTCCGGGTTTTCCCAAGAGACCCAGTACTTC.

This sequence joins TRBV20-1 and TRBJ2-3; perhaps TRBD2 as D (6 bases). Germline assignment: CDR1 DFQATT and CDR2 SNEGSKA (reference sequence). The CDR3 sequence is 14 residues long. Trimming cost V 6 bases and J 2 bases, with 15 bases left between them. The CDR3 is CSAARGGNTDTQYF. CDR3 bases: TGCAGTGCCGCCCGTGGGGGGAACACAGATACGCAGTATTTT.

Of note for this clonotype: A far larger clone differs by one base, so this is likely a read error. CDR3 region: CASSSGPPSTGTYEQFF. In DNA, the CDR3 is TGTGCCAGCAGTTCCGGCCCTCCCTCGACAGGCACCTACGAGCAGTTCTTC. The chain has TRBV12-3 or TRBV12-4 and TRBJ2-1, with D perhaps matching TRBD1 (6 bases). V was clipped by 4 bases and J by 10 bases, with 26 bases between them. CDR3 length: 17 amino acids.

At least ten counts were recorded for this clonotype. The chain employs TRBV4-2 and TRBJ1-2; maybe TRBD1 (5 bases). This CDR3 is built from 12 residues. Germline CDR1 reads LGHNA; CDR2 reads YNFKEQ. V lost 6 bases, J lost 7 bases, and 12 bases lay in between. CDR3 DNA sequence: TGTGCCAGCAGACTGGGGACCGGTGGCTACACCTTC. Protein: CASRLGTGGYTF.

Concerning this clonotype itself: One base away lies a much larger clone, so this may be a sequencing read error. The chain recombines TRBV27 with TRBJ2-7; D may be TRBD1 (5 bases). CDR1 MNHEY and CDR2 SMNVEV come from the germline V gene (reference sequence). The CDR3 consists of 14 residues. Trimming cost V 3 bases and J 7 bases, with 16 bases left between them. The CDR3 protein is CASSFSVRALEQYF. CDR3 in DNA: TGTGCCAGCAGTTTCTCGGTCAGGGCGCTTGAGCAGTACTTC.

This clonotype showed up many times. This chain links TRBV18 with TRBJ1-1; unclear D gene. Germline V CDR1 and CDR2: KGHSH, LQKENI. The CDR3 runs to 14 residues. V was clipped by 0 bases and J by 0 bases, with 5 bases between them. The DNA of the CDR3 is TGTGCCAGCTCACCACCGCCGATGAACACTGAAGCTTTCTTT. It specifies CASSPPPMNTEAFF. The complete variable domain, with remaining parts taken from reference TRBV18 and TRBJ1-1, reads NAGVMQNPRHLVRRRGQEARLRCSPMKGHSHVYWYRQLPEEGLKFMVYLQKENIIDESGMPKERFSAEFPKEGPSILRIQQVVRGDSAAYFCASSPPPMNTEAFFGQGTRLTVV.

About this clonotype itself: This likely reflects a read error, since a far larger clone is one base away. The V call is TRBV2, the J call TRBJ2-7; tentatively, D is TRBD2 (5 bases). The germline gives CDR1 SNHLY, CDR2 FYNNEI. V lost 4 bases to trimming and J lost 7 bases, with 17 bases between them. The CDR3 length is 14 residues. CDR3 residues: CASSVRAEGNEQYF. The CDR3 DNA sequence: TGTGCCAGCAGTGTAAGGGCCGAGGGCAATGAGCAGTACTTC.

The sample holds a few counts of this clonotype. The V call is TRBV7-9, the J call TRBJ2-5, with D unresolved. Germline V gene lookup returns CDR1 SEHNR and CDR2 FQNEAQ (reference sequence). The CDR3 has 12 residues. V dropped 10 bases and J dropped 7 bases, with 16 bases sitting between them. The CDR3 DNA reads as TGTGCCACTGGGTCCCATTGGCTGACCCAGTACTTC. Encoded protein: CATGSHWLTQYF.

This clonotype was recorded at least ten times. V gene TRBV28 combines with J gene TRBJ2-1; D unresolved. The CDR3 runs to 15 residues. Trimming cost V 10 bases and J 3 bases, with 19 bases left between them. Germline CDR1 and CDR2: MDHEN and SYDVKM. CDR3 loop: CATHSDLPIYNEQFF. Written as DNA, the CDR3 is TGTGCCACCCACAGCGATCTCCCTATCTACAATGAGCAGTTCTTC.

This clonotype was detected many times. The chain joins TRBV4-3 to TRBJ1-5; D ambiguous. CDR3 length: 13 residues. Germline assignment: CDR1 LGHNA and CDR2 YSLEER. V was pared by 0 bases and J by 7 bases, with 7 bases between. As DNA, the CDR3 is TGCGCCAGCAGCCAAGACAGTTTCCAGCCCCAGCATTTT. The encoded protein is CASSQDSFQPQHF.